This T cell receptor (beta chain) was recovered during a study of T-cell reconstitution after alpha-beta-depleted transplantation in children. V lost 2 bases, J lost 1 base, and 12 bases lay in between. This CDR3 region has 16 residues. Germline CDR1 SNHLY, CDR2 FYNNEI. Using unique molecular identifiers, the investigators prepared the TCRbeta library. From the PCR reads, TCRdb called clonotypes with MiXCR, one entry per CDR3 protein. The sample consists of 90,000 to 100,000 distinct CDR3 sequences, 23% of them appearing once. The rearrangement uses TRBV2 and TRBJ2-1, with a weak D call TRBD2 (6 bases). Sequences were derived from PBMCs, sampled before TCRalphabeta/CD19-depleted stem cell transplant. This receptor was taken from a boy aged 2 to 9 with acute lymphoblastic leukemia, due to receive a stem cell transplant. Written as DNA, the CDR3 is TGTGCCAGCAGTGAATTCGGAGGGGTGTCCTACAATGAGCAGTTCTTC. Translating gives CASSEFGGVSYNEQFF.